This paragraph covers one TCR beta chain sequence. These data come from a study of blood T cell repertoires in COVID-19. About the study: The origin of the acute and convalescent COVID-19 samples was the United States, Italy and Spain. Sources were T cells, B-cell-depleted T cells, or PBMCs; the material itself was cDNA or gDNA.

Per the study methods: Cell counts per sample came from amplifying reference gene primers. Repertoires were generated with immunoSEQ multiplex PCR, while TCRdb's copy carries only in-frame clones and drops some. The DNA gave D and trimming, while V, J and clone size come from that table. This sample yields 210,000 or so clones, of which around 80% are seen a single time; about 12% belongs to the top ten. The sequenced sample was peripheral blood. The receptor's source is a middle-aged woman with acute or convalescent COVID-19.

CDR3 residues: CASSEDLGQVNSPLHF. CDR3 DNA sequence: TGTGCCAGCAGTGAAGACCTCGGACAGGTTAATTCACCCCTCCACTTT. The chain carries TRBV25-1 and TRBJ1-6; 7 bases align to TRBD1. This CDR3 contains 16 residues. In germline, CDR1 is MGHDK, CDR2 SYGVNS. V shed 2 bases, J shed 6 bases, and the junction held 7 bases outside the gene matches.